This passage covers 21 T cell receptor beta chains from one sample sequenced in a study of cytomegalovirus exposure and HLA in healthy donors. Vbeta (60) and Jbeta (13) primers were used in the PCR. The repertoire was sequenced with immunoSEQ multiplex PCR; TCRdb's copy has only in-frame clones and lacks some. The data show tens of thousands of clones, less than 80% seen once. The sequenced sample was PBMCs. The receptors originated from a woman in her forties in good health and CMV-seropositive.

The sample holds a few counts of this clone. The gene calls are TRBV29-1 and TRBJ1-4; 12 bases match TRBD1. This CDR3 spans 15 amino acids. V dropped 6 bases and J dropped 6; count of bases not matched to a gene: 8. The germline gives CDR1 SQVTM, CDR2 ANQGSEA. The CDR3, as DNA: TGCAGCGTGGGAGGGACAGGGGGCCGTTATGAAAAACTGTTTTTT. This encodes CSVGGTGGRYEKLFF. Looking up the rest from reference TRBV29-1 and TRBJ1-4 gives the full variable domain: SAVISQKPSRDICQRGTSLTIQCQVDSQVTMMFWYRQQPGQSLTLIATANQGSEATYESGFVIDKFPISRPNLTFSTLTVSNMSPEDSSIYLCSVGGTGGRYEKLFFGSGTQLSVL.

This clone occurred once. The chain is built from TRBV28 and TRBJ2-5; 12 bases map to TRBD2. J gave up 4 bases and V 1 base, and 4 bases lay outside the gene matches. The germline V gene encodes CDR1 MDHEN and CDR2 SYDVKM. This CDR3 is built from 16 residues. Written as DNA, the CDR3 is TGTGCCAGCAGTTTATACGGACTAGCGGGGTCAGAGACCCAGTACTTC. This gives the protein CASSLYGLAGSETQYF. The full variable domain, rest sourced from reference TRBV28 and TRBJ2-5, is DVKVTQSSRYLVKRTGEKVFLECVQDMDHENMFWYRQDPGLGLRLIYFSYDVKMKEKGDIPEGYSVSREKKERFSLILESASTNQTSMYLCASSLYGLAGSETQYFGPGTRLLVL.

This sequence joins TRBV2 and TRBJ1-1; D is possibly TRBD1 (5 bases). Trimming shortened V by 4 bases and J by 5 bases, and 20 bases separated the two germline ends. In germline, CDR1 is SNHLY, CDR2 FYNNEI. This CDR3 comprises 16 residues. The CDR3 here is CASSGRGVVGGTEAFF. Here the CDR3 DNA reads TGTGCCAGCAGTGGGCGGGGGGTTGTTGGGGGAACTGAAGCTTTCTTT.

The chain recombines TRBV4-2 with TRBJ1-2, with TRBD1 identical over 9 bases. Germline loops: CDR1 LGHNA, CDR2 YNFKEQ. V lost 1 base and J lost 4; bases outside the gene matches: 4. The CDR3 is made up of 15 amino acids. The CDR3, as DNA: TGTGCCAGCAGCCAAGGCGACAGGGGGGGCTATGGCTACACCTTC. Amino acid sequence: CASSQGDRGGYGYTF.

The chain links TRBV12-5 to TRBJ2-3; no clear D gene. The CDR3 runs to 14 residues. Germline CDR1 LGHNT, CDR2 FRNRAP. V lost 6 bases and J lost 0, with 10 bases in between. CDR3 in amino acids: CASGQRGSTDTQYF. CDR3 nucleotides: TGTGCTAGTGGCCAGCGAGGTAGCACAGATACGCAGTATTTT.

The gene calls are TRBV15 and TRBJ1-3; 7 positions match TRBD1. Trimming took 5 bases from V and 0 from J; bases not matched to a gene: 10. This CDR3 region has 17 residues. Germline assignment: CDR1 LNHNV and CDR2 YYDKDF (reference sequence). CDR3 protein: CATSPGTAPFSGNTIYF. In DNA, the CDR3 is TGTGCCACCAGCCCCGGGACAGCTCCTTTCTCTGGAAACACCATATATTTT.

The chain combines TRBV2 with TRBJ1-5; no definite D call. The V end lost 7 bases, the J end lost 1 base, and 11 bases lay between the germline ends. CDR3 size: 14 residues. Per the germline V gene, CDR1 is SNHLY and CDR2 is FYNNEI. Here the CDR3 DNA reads TGTGCCAGCAACCGAAGAGGAAGCAATCAGCCCCAGCATTTT. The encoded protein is CASNRRGSNQPQHF.

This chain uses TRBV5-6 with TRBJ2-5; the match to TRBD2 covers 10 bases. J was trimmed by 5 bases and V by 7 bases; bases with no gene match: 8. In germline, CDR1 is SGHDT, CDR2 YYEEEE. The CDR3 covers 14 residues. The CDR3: CASWSGGVMETQYF. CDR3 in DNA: TGTGCCAGCTGGAGCGGGGGGGTTATGGAGACCCAGTACTTC.

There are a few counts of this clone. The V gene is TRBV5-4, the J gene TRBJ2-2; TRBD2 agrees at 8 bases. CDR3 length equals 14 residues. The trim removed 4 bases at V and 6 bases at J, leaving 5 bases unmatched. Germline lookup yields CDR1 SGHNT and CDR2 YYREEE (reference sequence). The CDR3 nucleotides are TGTGCCAGCAGCCCCAACGGGGGGGCCGGGGAGCTGTTTTTT. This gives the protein CASSPNGGAGELFF.

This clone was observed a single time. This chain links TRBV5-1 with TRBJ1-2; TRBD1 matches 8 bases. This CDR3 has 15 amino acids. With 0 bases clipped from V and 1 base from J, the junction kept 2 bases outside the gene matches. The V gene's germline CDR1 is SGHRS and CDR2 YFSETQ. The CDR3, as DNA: TGCGCCAGCAGCTTGGGGGACAGGCATAACTATGGCTACACCTTC. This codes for CASSLGDRHNYGYTF.

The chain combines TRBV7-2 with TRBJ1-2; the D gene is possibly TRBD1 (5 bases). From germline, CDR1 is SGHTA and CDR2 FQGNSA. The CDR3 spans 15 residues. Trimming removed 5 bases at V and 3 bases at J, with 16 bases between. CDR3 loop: CASSDTPWGDYGYTF. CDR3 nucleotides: TGTGCCAGCAGCGACACACCCTGGGGGGACTATGGCTACACCTTC.

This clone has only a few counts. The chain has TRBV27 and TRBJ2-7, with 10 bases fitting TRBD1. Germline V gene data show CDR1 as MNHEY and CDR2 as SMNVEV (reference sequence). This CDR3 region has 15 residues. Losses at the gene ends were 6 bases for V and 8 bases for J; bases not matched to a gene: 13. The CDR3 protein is CASSPLPGTGVKQYF. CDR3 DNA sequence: TGTGCCAGCAGCCCCCTCCCCGGGACAGGGGTGAAGCAGTACTTC.

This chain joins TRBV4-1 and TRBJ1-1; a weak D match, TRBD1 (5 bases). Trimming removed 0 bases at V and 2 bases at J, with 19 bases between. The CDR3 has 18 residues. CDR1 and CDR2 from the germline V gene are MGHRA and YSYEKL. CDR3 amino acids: CASSQDGGVNPYNTEAFF. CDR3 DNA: TGCGCCAGCAGCCAAGATGGAGGGGTTAACCCCTATAACACTGAAGCTTTCTTT.

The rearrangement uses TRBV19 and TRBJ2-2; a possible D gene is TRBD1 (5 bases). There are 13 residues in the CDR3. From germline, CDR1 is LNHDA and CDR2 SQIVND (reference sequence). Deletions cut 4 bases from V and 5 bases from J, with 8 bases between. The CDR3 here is CASSTGFTGELFF. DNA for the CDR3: TGTGCCAGTAGTACAGGGTTTACCGGGGAGCTGTTTTTT. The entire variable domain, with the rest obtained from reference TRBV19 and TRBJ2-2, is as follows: DGGITQSPKYLFRKEGQNVTLSCEQNLNHDAMYWYRQDPGQGLRLIYYSQIVNDFQKGDIAEGYSVSREKKESFPLTVTSAQKNPTAFYLCASSTGFTGELFFGEGSRLTVL.

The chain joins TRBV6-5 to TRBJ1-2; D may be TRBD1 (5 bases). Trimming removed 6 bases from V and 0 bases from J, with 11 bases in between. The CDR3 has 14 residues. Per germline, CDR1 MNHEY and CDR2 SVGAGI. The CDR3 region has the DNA TGTGCCAGCAGCCGACAGATAACTAACTATGGCTACACCTTC. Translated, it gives CASSRQITNYGYTF.

CDR3 residues: CASSQGARDQPQHF. DNA of the CDR3: TGTGCCAGCAGCCAGGGGGCTCGCGATCAGCCCCAGCATTTT. The chain uses TRBV16 and TRBJ1-5, with a possible D match to TRBD1 (6 bases). Germline values: CDR1 KGHSY, CDR2 FQNENV. This CDR3 has 14 residues. V gave up 3 bases and J gave up 5 bases, with 11 bases separating them.

The chain's CDR3 is CASRGSAGNNYGYTF. In DNA, the CDR3 is TGTGCCAGCAGGGGTAGTGCAGGGAATAACTATGGCTACACCTTC. This chain joins TRBV6-5 and TRBJ1-2, with D possibly TRBD1 on 5 matching bases. V dropped 6 bases and J dropped 1 base, with 15 bases sitting between them. The CDR3 extends over 15 amino acids. Germline V gene lookup returns CDR1 MNHEY and CDR2 SVGAGI.

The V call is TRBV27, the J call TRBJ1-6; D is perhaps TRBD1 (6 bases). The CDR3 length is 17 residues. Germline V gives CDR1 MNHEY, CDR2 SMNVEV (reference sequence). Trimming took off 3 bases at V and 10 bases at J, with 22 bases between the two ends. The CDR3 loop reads CASSFGGPGQGGSPLHF. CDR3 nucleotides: TGTGCCAGCAGTTTTGGGGGCCCGGGACAAGGTGGCTCACCCCTCCACTTT.

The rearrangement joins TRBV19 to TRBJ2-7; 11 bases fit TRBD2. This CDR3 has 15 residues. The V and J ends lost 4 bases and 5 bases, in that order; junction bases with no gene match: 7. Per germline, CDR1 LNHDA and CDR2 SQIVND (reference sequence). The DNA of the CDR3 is TGTGCCAGTAGTACACATAGCGGGGGGGCCGACGAGCAGTACTTC. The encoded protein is CASSTHSGGADEQYF.

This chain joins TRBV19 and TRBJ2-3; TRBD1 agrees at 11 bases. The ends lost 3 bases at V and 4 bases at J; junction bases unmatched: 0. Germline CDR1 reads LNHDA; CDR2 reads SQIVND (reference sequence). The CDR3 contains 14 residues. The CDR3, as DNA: TGTGCCAGTAGTATGGGACAGGGGGCAGATACGCAGTATTTT. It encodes CASSMGQGADTQYF.

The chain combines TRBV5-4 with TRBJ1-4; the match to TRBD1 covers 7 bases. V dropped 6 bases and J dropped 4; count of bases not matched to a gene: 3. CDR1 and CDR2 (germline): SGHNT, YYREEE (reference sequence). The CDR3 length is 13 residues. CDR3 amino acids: CASTDRDNEKLFF. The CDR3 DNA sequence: TGTGCCAGCACCGACAGGGATAATGAAAAACTGTTTTTT. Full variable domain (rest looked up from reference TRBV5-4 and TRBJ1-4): ETGVTQSPTHLIKTRGQQVTLRCSSQSGHNTVSWYQQALGQGPQFIFQYYREEENGRGNFPPRFSGLQFPNYSSELNVNALELDDSALYLCASTDRDNEKLFFGSGTQLSVL.